Each of the 26 T cell receptor beta chains below was sequenced from the same sample in a study of shared clonotypes between healthy human individuals. This table comes from immunoSEQ multiplex PCR, and its TCRdb copy is limited to in-frame clones, with some not included. Of 980,000 or so clones listed, approximately 80% are singletons. Sequencing was carried out using memory CD4+ T cells sorted from blood. Subset reported: CD45RA-negative fraction. The receptors shown here come from a man aged 18 to 35 in good health.

The rearrangement joins TRBV30 to TRBJ1-2, with D unclear. CDR1 and CDR2 from the germline V gene are GTSNPN and SVGIG (reference sequence). Trimming stripped 2 bases from V and 2 bases from J, with 15 bases between. This CDR3 region has 15 residues. CDR3 nucleotides: TGTGCCTGGAGTAAAGAGGGAAGCGAAAACTATGGCTACACCTTC. Amino acid sequence: CAWSKEGSENYGYTF.

The chain joins TRBV11-2 to TRBJ2-7; 11 bases are a match to TRBD2. V shed 5 bases and J 7 bases; nucleotides not matched to a gene: 19. The CDR3 contains 18 residues. CDR1 SGHAT and CDR2 FQNNGV come from the germline V gene. CDR3 loop: CASSQGLAGGHSLGEQYF. The CDR3 DNA follows: TGTGCCAGCAGCCAGGGTCTAGCGGGAGGCCACTCCTTGGGGGAGCAGTACTTC.

The V and J genes are TRBV5-1 and TRBJ1-1, with D perhaps matching TRBD1 (5 bases). Trimming stripped 5 bases from V and 1 base from J, with 9 bases between. Germline V gene sequence: CDR1 SGHRS, CDR2 YFSETQ. The CDR3 has 13 amino acids. CDR3 sequence: CASRVQENTEAFF. The CDR3 DNA reads TGCGCCAGCAGGGTACAGGAGAACACTGAAGCTTTCTTT.

This chain's CDR3 is CASSFLSGNTIYF. The DNA of the CDR3 is TGTGCCAGCAGTTTCCTCTCTGGAAACACCATATATTTT. The rearrangement links TRBV28 to TRBJ1-3; D is unresolved. The V end lost 3 bases, the J end lost 0 bases, and 3 bases lay between the germline ends. Germline V gene data show CDR1 as MDHEN and CDR2 as SYDVKM. The CDR3 has 13 amino acids.

The rearrangement uses TRBV28 and TRBJ1-5; 7 nucleotides match TRBD1. The V gene's germline CDR1 is MDHEN and CDR2 SYDVKM. There are 15 residues in the CDR3. Trimming took 5 bases from V and 0 from J; bases not matched to a gene: 4. The DNA of the CDR3 is TGTGCCAGCAGTGGGACAGCGGGTAGCAATCAGCCCCAGCATTTT. This codes for CASSGTAGSNQPQHF.

The CDR3 region is CASSPPGRAGDNEQFF. The CDR3, as DNA: TGTGCCAGCAGCCCACCTGGGCGTGCGGGTGACAATGAGCAGTTCTTC. V is TRBV5-4 and J is TRBJ2-1; D is perhaps TRBD2 (5 bases). From germline, CDR1 is SGHNT and CDR2 YYREEE (reference sequence). The CDR3 has 16 residues. Trimming removed 4 bases from V and 5 bases from J, with 19 bases in between.

This sequence joins TRBV2 and TRBJ1-6, with D maybe TRBD1 (6 bases). CDR1 SNHLY and CDR2 FYNNEI come from the germline V gene. This CDR3 is built from 13 residues. The V end lost 9 bases, the J end lost 8 bases, and 14 bases lay between the germline ends. The CDR3 nucleotides are TGTGCCAGGGGGGGGCAGACCTATTCACCCCTCCACTTT. This sequence encodes CARGGQTYSPLHF.

Remarks on this clone: Other nucleotide sequences from this sample produce the same CDR3. This chain joins TRBV18 and TRBJ2-5; D is uncertain. Per the germline V gene, CDR1 is KGHSH and CDR2 is LQKENI. The germline V and J ends were trimmed by 4 bases and 1 base, with 4 bases remaining between them. The CDR3 runs to 12 residues. Written as DNA, the CDR3 is TGTGCCAGCTCACTATTCCAAGAGACCCAGTACTTC. Protein sequence: CASSLFQETQYF. Filled out from reference TRBV18 and TRBJ2-5, the complete variable domain reads NAGVMQNPRHLVRRRGQEARLRCSPMKGHSHVYWYRQLPEEGLKFMVYLQKENIIDESGMPKERFSAEFPKEGPSILRIQQVVRGDSAAYFCASSLFQETQYFGPGTRLLVL.

This clone came up a few times. The sample contains more than one DNA sequence encoding this CDR3. The chain employs TRBV2 and TRBJ1-5; D possibly corresponds to TRBD1 (5 bases). Germline V gene sequence: CDR1 SNHLY, CDR2 FYNNEI. This CDR3 contains 14 residues. V lost 3 bases, J lost 0 bases, and 6 bases lay in between. The CDR3 sequence is CASSDRASNQPQHF. The CDR3 bases are TGTGCCAGCAGTGACAGGGCTAGCAATCAGCCCCAGCATTTT.

The chain is built from TRBV14 and TRBJ2-7; tentatively, D is TRBD1 (7 bases). This CDR3 contains 14 residues. In germline, CDR1 is SGHDN, CDR2 FVKESK. V was trimmed by 0 bases and J by 6 bases, leaving 12 bases between them. CDR3 nucleotides: TGTGCCAGCAGCCAAGACCAGGGGGGTTTCGAGCAGTACTTC. Protein product: CASSQDQGGFEQYF.

The chain is built from TRBV20-1 and TRBJ2-7; D uncertain. This CDR3 is built from 10 residues. Looked up from germline, CDR1 is DFQATT and CDR2 is SNEGSKA (reference sequence). V gave up 5 bases and J gave up 3 bases, with 5 bases separating them. CDR3 region: CSAAYYEQYF. CDR3 sequence (DNA): TGCAGTGCTGCCTACTACGAGCAGTACTTC.

The chain links TRBV2 to TRBJ1-4; no firm D call. Germline CDR1 and CDR2: SNHLY and FYNNEI. V was clipped by 5 bases and J by 0 bases, with 7 bases between them. This CDR3 has 14 residues. For the CDR3, the DNA is TGTGCCAGCAGTCCTCTTGCAACTAATGAAAAACTGTTTTTT. The encoded protein is CASSPLATNEKLFF.

CDR3 sequence: CASSSGLPGQVRETQYF. CDR3 DNA: TGTGCCAGCAGCTCGGGACTCCCAGGCCAAGTAAGGGAGACCCAGTACTTC. The rearrangement uses TRBV7-2 and TRBJ2-5; a possible D gene is TRBD2 (6 bases). V gave up 4 bases and J gave up 5 bases, with 23 bases separating them. Germline CDR1 is SGHTA and CDR2 is FQGNSA. This CDR3 has 17 amino acids.

Points on this clone: A read error may be the cause here, since a much bigger clone is one base away. V and J are TRBV11-2 and TRBJ2-1; TRBD2 agrees at 9 bases. The CDR3 covers 18 residues. Losses at the gene ends were 1 base for V and 5 bases for J; bases not matched to a gene: 12. Germline CDR1 SGHAT, CDR2 FQNNGV. As DNA, the CDR3 is TGTGCCAGCAGCTTAGCCTGGACTGTGACTAGCGGCCACAATGAGCAGTTCTTC. It yields the protein CASSLAWTVTSGHNEQFF. Supplemented by reference TRBV11-2 and TRBJ2-1, the full variable domain reads EAGVAQSPRYKIIEKRQSVAFWCNPISGHATLYWYQQILGQGPKLLIQFQNNGVVDDSQLPKDRFSAERLKGVDSTLKIQPAKLEDSAVYLCASSLAWTVTSGHNEQFFGPGTRLTVL.

V gene TRBV6-5 combines with J gene TRBJ2-5, with 9 positions matching TRBD2. This CDR3 is built from 15 residues. The germline CDR1 and CDR2 sequences are MNHEY and SVGAGI. V was clipped by 5 bases and J by 5 bases; unmatched bases: 9. For the CDR3, the DNA is TGTGCCAGCAGTCGTAGCGGGAGAGGGCTGGAGACCCAGTACTTC. Translated: CASSRSGRGLETQYF.

The chain uses TRBV15 and TRBJ1-4; 7 nucleotides agree with TRBD1. Germline CDR1 and CDR2: LNHNV and YYDKDF (reference sequence). V shed 4 bases, J shed 8 bases, and the junction held 10 bases outside the gene matches. This CDR3 spans 15 amino acids. The CDR3 sequence is CATSTRDRKEEKLFF. In DNA, the CDR3 is TGTGCCACCAGCACCCGGGACAGAAAGGAGGAAAAACTGTTTTTT.

The rearrangement joins TRBV6-5 to TRBJ2-5, with TRBD2 as a possible D gene (5 bases). Trimming shortened V by 6 bases and J by 5 bases, and 10 bases separated the two germline ends. This CDR3 contains 12 residues. Germline CDR1 reads MNHEY; CDR2 reads SVGAGI. Written as DNA, the CDR3 is TGTGCCAGCAGCCCGAGGAGGGAGACCCAGTACTTC. It translates to CASSPRRETQYF.

This clone was seen a single time. The rearrangement links TRBV27 to TRBJ1-4; 7 bases map to TRBD1. The CDR3 runs 14 residues. Germline V gene lookup returns CDR1 MNHEY and CDR2 SMNVEV (reference sequence). V lost 4 bases to trimming and J lost 7 bases; unmatched junction nucleotides: 6. The CDR3 DNA is TGTGCCAGCAGTTCCAGGGGGTTTGGTGAAAAACTGTTTTTT. As protein: CASSSRGFGEKLFF.

This chain links TRBV4-3 with TRBJ2-7; the D is unclear. CDR1 is LGHNA and CDR2 is YSLEER in the germline V gene. The V end lost 4 bases, the J end lost 2 bases, and 12 bases lay between the germline ends. The CDR3 has 14 residues. CDR3 coding DNA: TGCGCCAGCAGCCCGGGCCCCTCTACCTACGAGCAGTACTTC. Translating it yields CASSPGPSTYEQYF.

The chain carries TRBV25-1 and TRBJ2-5; unclear D gene. CDR1 is MGHDK, CDR2 SYGVNS, per germline. This CDR3 spans 10 amino acids. V was clipped by 3 bases and J by 5 bases, with 1 base between them. The CDR3 coding sequence is TGTGCCAGCAGTGATGAGACCCAGTACTTC. Translated, it gives CASSDETQYF.

This chain uses TRBV7-2 with TRBJ1-6; tentative D call: TRBD1 (6 bases). Germline loops: CDR1 SGHTA, CDR2 FQGNSA. V was shortened by 0 bases and J by 7 bases, with 10 bases between the two germline ends. This CDR3 has 15 amino acids. This chain's CDR3 is CASSLAHRENSPLHF. CDR3 coding DNA: TGTGCCAGCAGCTTAGCACACAGGGAAAATTCACCCCTCCACTTT.

This clone was counted a few times. The J gene is TRBJ2-7, the V gene TRBV18; the D gene is possibly TRBD1 (6 bases). The CDR3 is 14 residues long. Trimming left V 2 bases short and J 3 bases short, with 11 bases between. Germline V gene lookup returns CDR1 KGHSH and CDR2 LQKENI. In nucleotides, the CDR3 is TGTGCCAGCTCACCAGCAGGGGTGAACTACGAGCAGTACTTC. This encodes CASSPAGVNYEQYF.

The gene calls are TRBV28 and TRBJ2-7; D might be TRBD1 (6 bases). From germline, CDR1 is MDHEN and CDR2 SYDVKM. The CDR3 is 12 amino acids. V was shortened by 5 bases and J by 7 bases, with 12 bases between the two germline ends. CDR3 sequence: CASSQTGGEQYF. CDR3 DNA: TGTGCCAGCAGTCAGACAGGTGGGGAGCAGTACTTC.

This chain uses TRBV30 with TRBJ1-1, with 8 bases lining up with TRBD1. J gave up 3 bases and V 2 bases, and 5 bases lay outside the gene matches. Germline assignment: CDR1 GTSNPN and CDR2 SVGIG (reference sequence). The CDR3 is 14 residues long. The CDR3 DNA is TGTGCCTGGAGTCCCTGGACAGGGCACACTGAAGCTTTCTTT. Protein product: CAWSPWTGHTEAFF.

The chain joins TRBV18 to TRBJ1-1; D gene uncertain. The V end lost 2 bases, the J end lost 8 bases, and 12 bases lay between the germline ends. Germline V gives CDR1 KGHSH, CDR2 LQKENI. This CDR3 has 13 residues. CDR3 sequence: CASSPDGRPEAFF. The CDR3 nucleotides read TGTGCCAGCTCACCAGACGGCAGGCCCGAAGCTTTCTTT.

This chain uses TRBV30 with TRBJ1-2, with 7 bases lining up with TRBD1. This CDR3 contains 14 residues. V shed 1 base, J shed 1 base, and the junction held 3 bases outside the gene matches. Germline assignment: CDR1 GTSNPN and CDR2 SVGIG (reference sequence). CDR3: CAWSGDSVNYGYTF. DNA for the CDR3: TGTGCCTGGAGTGGGGACAGTGTTAACTATGGCTACACCTTC. Using reference TRBV30 and TRBJ1-2 for the parts outside the CDR3, the full variable domain is SQTIHQWPATLVQPVGSPLSLECTVEGTSNPNLYWYRQAAGRGLQLLFYSVGIGQISSEVPQNLSASRPQDRQFILSSKKLLLSDSGFYLCAWSGDSVNYGYTFGSGTRLTVV.